The clone carrying this T cell receptor (beta chain) was counted once. Some clones are missing from TCRdb's copy, which holds only in-frame ones; the method was immunoSEQ multiplex PCR. The data show about 160,000 clones, with roughly 80% seen just once and 5.6% held by the top ten. This entry belongs to a study of blood T cell repertoires in COVID-19. V lost 1 base and J 1 base, leaving 11 bases between the germline ends. CDR1 and CDR2 (germline): SGHRS, YFSETQ. The CDR3 is made up of 16 amino acids. The specimen was PBMCs or T cells enriched from blood (not recorded which). J is TRBJ2-2 and V is TRBV5-1, with a weak D call TRBD1 (5 bases). The receptor's source is a woman in her thirties or forties with acute COVID-19. Written as DNA, the CDR3 is TGCGCCAGCAGCTTGTTACAGACAGAGAACACCGGGGAGCTGTTTTTT. Encoded protein: CASSLLQTENTGELFF. Complete variable domain (other parts from reference TRBV5-1 and TRBJ2-2): KAGVTQTPRYLIKTRGQQVTLSCSPISGHRSVSWYQQTPGQGLQFLFEYFSETQRNKGNFPGRFSGRQFSNSRSEMNVSTLELGDSALYLCASSLLQTENTGELFFGEGSRLTVL.